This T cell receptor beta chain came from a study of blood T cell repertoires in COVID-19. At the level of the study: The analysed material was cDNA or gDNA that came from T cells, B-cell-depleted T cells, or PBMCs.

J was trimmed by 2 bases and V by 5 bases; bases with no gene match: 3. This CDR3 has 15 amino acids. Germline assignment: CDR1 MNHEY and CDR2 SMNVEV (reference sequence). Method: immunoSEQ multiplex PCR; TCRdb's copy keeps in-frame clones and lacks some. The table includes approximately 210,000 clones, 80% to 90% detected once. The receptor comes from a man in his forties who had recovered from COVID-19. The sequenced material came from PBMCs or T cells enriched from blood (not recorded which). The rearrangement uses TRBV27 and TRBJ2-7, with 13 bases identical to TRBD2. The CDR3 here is CASSRTSGRAYEQYF. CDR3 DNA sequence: TGTGCCAGCAGTCGTACTAGCGGGAGGGCCTACGAGCAGTACTTC.